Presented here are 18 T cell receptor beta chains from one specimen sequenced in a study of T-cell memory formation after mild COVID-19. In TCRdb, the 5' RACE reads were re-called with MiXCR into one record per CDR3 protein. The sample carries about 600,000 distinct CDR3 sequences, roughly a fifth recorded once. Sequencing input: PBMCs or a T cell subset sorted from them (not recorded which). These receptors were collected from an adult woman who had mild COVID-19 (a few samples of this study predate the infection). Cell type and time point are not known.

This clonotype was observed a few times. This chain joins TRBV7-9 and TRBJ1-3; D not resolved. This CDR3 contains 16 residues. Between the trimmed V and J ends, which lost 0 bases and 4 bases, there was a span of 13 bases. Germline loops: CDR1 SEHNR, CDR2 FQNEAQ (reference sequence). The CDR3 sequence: CASSLAGSLSGNTIYF. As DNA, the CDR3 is TGTGCCAGCAGCTTAGCCGGTTCTCTATCCGGAAACACCATATATTTT.

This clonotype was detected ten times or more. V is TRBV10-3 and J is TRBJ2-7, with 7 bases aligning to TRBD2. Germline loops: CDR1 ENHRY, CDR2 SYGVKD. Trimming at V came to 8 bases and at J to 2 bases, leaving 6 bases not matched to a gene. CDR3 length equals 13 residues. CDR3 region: CAIGERGAYEQYF. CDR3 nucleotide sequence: TGTGCCATCGGAGAGCGGGGAGCCTACGAGCAGTACTTC.

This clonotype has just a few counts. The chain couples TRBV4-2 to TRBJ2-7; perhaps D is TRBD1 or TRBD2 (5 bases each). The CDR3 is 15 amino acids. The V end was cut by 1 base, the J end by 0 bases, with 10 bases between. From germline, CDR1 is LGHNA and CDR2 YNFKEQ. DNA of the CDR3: TGTGCCAGCAGCCAAGGGGACGGCCCCTCCTACGAGCAGTACTTC. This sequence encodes CASSQGDGPSYEQYF.

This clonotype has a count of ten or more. CDR3 protein: CASSLGLNQPQHF. In DNA, the CDR3 is TGTGCCAGCAGCTTGGGCCTTAATCAGCCCCAGCATTTT. V and J are TRBV5-6 and TRBJ1-5, with D unresolved. The ends were cut back, 0 bases at V and 4 bases at J, with 5 bases in the middle. The CDR3 extends over 13 amino acids. From germline, CDR1 is SGHDT and CDR2 YYEEEE.

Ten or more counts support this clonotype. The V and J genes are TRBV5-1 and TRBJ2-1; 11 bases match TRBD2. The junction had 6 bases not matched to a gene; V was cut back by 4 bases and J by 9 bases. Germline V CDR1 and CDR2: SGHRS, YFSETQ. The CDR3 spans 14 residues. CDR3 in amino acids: CASSEGLAAGEQFF. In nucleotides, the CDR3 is TGCGCCAGCAGCGAGGGACTAGCGGCCGGTGAGCAGTTCTTC.

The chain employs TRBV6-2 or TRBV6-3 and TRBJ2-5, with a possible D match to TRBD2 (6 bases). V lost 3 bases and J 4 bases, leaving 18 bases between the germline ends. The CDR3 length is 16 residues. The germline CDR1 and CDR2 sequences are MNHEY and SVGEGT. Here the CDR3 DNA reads TGTGCCAGCAGTTATCATGGAGCGGGCGGATTAGAGACCCAGTACTTC. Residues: CASSYHGAGGLETQYF.

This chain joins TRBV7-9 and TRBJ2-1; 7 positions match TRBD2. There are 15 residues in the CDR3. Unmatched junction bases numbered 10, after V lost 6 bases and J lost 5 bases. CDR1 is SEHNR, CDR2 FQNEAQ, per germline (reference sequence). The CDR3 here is CASRGGSSGDNEQFF. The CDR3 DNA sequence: TGTGCCAGCAGGGGCGGGAGCTCTGGGGACAATGAGCAGTTCTTC. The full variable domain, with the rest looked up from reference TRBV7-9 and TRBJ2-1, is DTGVSQNPRHKITKRGQNVTFRCDPISEHNRLYWYRQTLGQGPEFLTYFQNEAQLEKSRLLSDRFSAERPKGSFSTLEIQRTEQGDSAMYLCASRGGSSGDNEQFFGPGTRLTVL.

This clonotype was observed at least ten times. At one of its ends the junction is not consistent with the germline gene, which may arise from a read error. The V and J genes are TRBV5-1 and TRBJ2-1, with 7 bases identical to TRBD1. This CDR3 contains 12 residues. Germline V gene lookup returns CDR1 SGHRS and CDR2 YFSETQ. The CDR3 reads CASSLAGGKVVF. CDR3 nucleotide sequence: TGCGCCAGCAGCTTGGCAGGGGGTAAGGTGGTCTTC. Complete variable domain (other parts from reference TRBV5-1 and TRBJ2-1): KAGVTQTPRYLIKTRGQQVTLSCSPISGHRSVSWYQQTPGQGLQFLFEYFSETQRNKGNFPGRFSGRQFSNSRSEMNVSTLELGDSALYLCASSLAGGKVVFGPGTRLTVL.

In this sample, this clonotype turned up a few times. The CDR3 DNA is TGTGCCAGCACCGTCACAGGGACTGAAGCTTTCTTT. It codes for CASTVTGTEAFF. The V call is TRBV2, the J call TRBJ1-1, with D maybe TRBD1 (6 bases). The CDR3 spans 12 residues. From germline, CDR1 is SNHLY and CDR2 FYNNEI. Trimming shortened V by 7 bases and J by 5 bases, and 11 bases separated the two germline ends. The complete variable domain, with remaining parts taken from reference TRBV2 and TRBJ1-1, reads EPEVTQTPSHQVTQMGQEVILRCVPISNHLYFYWYRQILGQKVEFLVSFYNNEISEKSEIFDDQFSVERPDGSNFTLKIRSTKLEDSAMYFCASTVTGTEAFFGQGTRLTVV.

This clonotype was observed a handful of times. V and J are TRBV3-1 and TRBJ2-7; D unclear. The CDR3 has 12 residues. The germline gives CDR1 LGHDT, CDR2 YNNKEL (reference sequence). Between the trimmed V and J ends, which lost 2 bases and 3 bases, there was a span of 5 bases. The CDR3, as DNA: TGTGCCAGCAGCCAAACAAACTACGAGCAGTACTTC. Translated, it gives CASSQTNYEQYF.

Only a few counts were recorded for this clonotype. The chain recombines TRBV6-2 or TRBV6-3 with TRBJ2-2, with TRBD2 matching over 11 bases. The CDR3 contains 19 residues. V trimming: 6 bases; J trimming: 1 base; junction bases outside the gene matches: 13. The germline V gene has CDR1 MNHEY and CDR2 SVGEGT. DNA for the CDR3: TGTGCCAGCAGCCACCGCCTAGCGGGAGGCCTAGTGAACACCGGGGAGCTGTTTTTT. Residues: CASSHRLAGGLVNTGELFF.

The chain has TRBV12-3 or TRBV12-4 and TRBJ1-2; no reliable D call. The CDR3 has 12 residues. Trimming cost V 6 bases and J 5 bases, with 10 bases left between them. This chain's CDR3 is CASRSDGYGYTF. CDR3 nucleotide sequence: TGTGCCAGCAGGTCGGACGGATATGGCTACACCTTC.

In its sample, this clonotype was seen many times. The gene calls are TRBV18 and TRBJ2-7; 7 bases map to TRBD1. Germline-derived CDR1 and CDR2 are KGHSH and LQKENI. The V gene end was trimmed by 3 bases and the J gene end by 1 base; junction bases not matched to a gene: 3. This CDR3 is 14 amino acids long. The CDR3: CASSPGTESYEQYF. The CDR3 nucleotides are TGTGCCAGCTCACCCGGGACAGAGTCCTACGAGCAGTACTTC.

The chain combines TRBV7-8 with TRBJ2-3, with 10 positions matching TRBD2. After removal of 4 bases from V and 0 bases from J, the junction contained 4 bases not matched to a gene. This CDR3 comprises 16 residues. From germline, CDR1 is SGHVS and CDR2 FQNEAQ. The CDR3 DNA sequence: TGTGCCAGCAGCTCCCGGACTAGCGGAAGCACAGATACGCAGTATTTT. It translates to CASSSRTSGSTDTQYF.

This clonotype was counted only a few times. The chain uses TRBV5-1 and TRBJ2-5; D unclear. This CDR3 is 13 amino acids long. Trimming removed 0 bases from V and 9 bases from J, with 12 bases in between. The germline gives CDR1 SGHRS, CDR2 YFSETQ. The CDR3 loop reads CASSLEYQRAQYF. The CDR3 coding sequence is TGCGCCAGCAGCTTGGAATATCAAAGGGCCCAGTACTTC. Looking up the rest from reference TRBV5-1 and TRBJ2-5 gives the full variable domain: KAGVTQTPRYLIKTRGQQVTLSCSPISGHRSVSWYQQTPGQGLQFLFEYFSETQRNKGNFPGRFSGRQFSNSRSEMNVSTLELGDSALYLCASSLEYQRAQYFGPGTRLLVL.

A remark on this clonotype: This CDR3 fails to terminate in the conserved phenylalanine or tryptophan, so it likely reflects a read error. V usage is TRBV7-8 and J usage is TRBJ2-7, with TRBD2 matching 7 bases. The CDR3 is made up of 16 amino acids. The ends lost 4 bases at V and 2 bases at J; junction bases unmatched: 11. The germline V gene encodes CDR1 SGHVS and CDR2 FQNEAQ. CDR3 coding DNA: TGTGCCAGCAGCTCCCGCCCGGCGGGAGCTGCCTACGAGCAGTACATC. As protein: CASSSRPAGAAYEQYI.

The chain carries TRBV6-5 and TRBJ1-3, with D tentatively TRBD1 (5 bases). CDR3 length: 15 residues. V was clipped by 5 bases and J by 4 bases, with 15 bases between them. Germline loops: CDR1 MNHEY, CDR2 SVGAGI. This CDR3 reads CASSRDSAGGNTIYF. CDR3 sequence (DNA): TGTGCCAGCAGTAGAGACAGCGCTGGGGGAAACACCATATATTTT.

The CDR3 DNA follows: TGCAGCGTTCAGGGGGTTGCTACCCAGTACTTC. It encodes CSVQGVATQYF. The chain is built from TRBV29-1 and TRBJ2-5; TRBD1 matches 7 bases. CDR3 length: 11 residues. Germline CDR1 is SQVTM and CDR2 is ANQGSEA. Trimming took 5 bases from V and 8 from J; bases not matched to a gene: 5.